The present T cell receptor beta chain was sequenced within a study of cytomegalovirus exposure and HLA in healthy donors. Primers included in the PCR were 60 Vbeta and 13 Jbeta primers. Measured with immunoSEQ multiplex PCR; TCRdb has only the in-frame clones, and not every one. Among 100,000 to 150,000 clones listed, approximately 8.8% were seen once. This clone turned up a few times. This CDR3 region has 13 residues. Germline CDR1 MGHRA, CDR2 YSYEKL. V lost 2 bases to trimming and J lost 8 bases, with 12 bases between them. The chain recombines TRBV4-1 with TRBJ1-1; tentative D call: TRBD1 (6 bases). The sequenced sample was PBMCs. This receptor was taken from a man aged 40-55 years in good health and CMV-seronegative. The CDR3 coding sequence is TGCGCCAGCAGCCAACCTACAGGGACCGAAGCTTTCTTT. This codes for CASSQPTGTEAFF.